The 3 T cell receptor beta chains below all came from one sample that was sequenced in a study of blood T cells in healthy people across ages. Next came a second PCR, run for about 7 to 12 cycles, which used a sample-barcoded 5' primer along with a J-beta primer mix. TCRdb analysed the 5' RACE reads with MiXCR anew, one entry per CDR3 protein. The sample records around 1,100,000 distinct CDR3 sequences, 35% to 40% being singletons. The sequenced sample consisted of blood. Receptors were obtained from a man between 18 and 29 years old in good health.

V is TRBV7-2 and J is TRBJ2-3, with TRBD2 matching 10 bases. The CDR3 has 14 amino acids. The V segment lost 5 bases and the J segment 5 bases; nucleotides outside the gene matches: 4. Germline lookup yields CDR1 SGHTA and CDR2 FQGNSA. The CDR3 DNA reads as TGTGCCAGCAGCACAACTAGCGGGGAAGATACGCAGTATTTT. Translation gives CASSTTSGEDTQYF.

For the CDR3, the DNA is TGTGCCAGCCCTCGGACAGGGGCCTTAGGGACCTATGGCTACACCTTC. This sequence encodes CASPRTGALGTYGYTF. The chain carries TRBV27 and TRBJ1-2, with 9 bases aligning to TRBD1. V shed 8 bases and J 4 bases; nucleotides not matched to a gene: 14. This CDR3 has 16 residues. Germline CDR1 MNHEY, CDR2 SMNVEV (reference sequence).

This rearrangement joins TRBV29-1 to TRBJ2-5; 9 bases are a match to TRBD1. This CDR3 contains 13 residues. Germline lookup yields CDR1 SQVTM and CDR2 ANQGSEA. Trimming took 4 bases from V and 5 from J; bases not matched to a gene: 5. The CDR3 protein is CSVGGTGRETQYF. CDR3 DNA sequence: TGCAGCGTTGGGGGGACAGGGCGGGAGACCCAGTACTTC.